Listed below are T cell receptor beta chains from one sample, sequenced in a study of blood T cells in healthy people across ages. TCRdb re-analysed the 5' RACE reads in MiXCR, keeping a single row per CDR3 protein. The data contain about 1.4 million distinct CDR3 sequences, approximately 63% of them singletons. The sequenced sample was blood. The receptors were sampled from a man between 18 and 29 years old in good health. Both conserved end residues are part of each CDR3. Only some rows state a clone size, as once, few, many or a class for expanded clones.

V gene: TRBV10-2
J gene: TRBJ1-5
clone size: -
CDR3 protein: CASSEAGGGRDQPQHF

V gene: TRBV15
J gene: TRBJ1-5
clone size: -
CDR3 protein: CATSRVGLSEPQHF

V gene: TRBV20-1
J gene: TRBJ2-7
clone size: -
CDR3 protein: CSAPTPGQGTYEQYF

V gene: TRBV7-9
J gene: TRBJ2-6
clone size: -
CDR3 protein: CASSLSTGTGANVLTF

V gene: TRBV7-2
J gene: TRBJ2-1
clone size: -
CDR3 protein: CASSFPGLAGAYNEQFF

V gene: TRBV6-1
J gene: TRBJ2-1
clone size: -
CDR3 protein: CASSAAGVAYNEQFF

V gene: TRBV9
J gene: TRBJ2-6
clone size: -
CDR3 protein: CASSATSGGWANVLTF

V gene: TRBV7-2
J gene: TRBJ2-5
clone size: -
CDR3 protein: CASSLRTSAFQETQYF

V gene: TRBV14
J gene: TRBJ1-6
clone size: -
CDR3 protein: CASSQDRRYNSPLHF

V gene: TRBV6-1
J gene: TRBJ2-3
clone size: -
CDR3 protein: CASSEAGTGYTDTQYF

V gene: TRBV6-2/TRBV6-3
J gene: TRBJ2-6
clone size: -
CDR3 protein: CASSWRGLYGANVLTF

V gene: TRBV4-3
J gene: TRBJ1-5
clone size: -
CDR3 protein: CASSQRQGFQPQHF

V gene: TRBV12-3/TRBV12-4
J gene: TRBJ2-1
clone size: -
CDR3 protein: CASSPTGGPYNEQFF

V gene: TRBV6-1
J gene: TRBJ1-2
clone size: few
CDR3 protein: CASTGSNYGYTF

V gene: TRBV7-2
J gene: TRBJ2-5
clone size: -
CDR3 protein: CASSMIGVGETQYF

V gene: TRBV28
J gene: TRBJ1-2
clone size: -
CDR3 protein: CASRPGNYGYTF

V gene: TRBV12-5
J gene: TRBJ2-5
clone size: once
CDR3 protein: CASGLVPWGEQYF

V gene: TRBV7-9
J gene: TRBJ1-2
clone size: -
CDR3 protein: CASLDTGRGYSYTF

V gene: TRBV29-1
J gene: TRBJ1-1
clone size: -
CDR3 protein: CSVEDTNTEAFF

V gene: TRBV25-1
J gene: TRBJ2-1
clone size: -
CDR3 protein: CASSEQTGGSYNEQFF

V gene: TRBV27
J gene: TRBJ2-3
clone size: -
CDR3 protein: CASSASSSTDTRYF

V gene: TRBV6-6
J gene: TRBJ2-5
clone size: few
CDR3 protein: CASSGPGLEETQYF

V gene: TRBV20-1
J gene: TRBJ2-5
clone size: -
CDR3 protein: CSARDVGRETQYF

V gene: TRBV15
J gene: TRBJ1-5
clone size: -
CDR3 protein: CATSPSGENQPQHF

V gene: TRBV30
J gene: TRBJ2-3
clone size: -
CDR3 protein: CAWSGKMDTQYF

V gene: TRBV28
J gene: TRBJ2-3
clone size: -
CDR3 protein: CASSPGTGLSDTQYF

V gene: TRBV25-1
J gene: TRBJ1-1
clone size: -
CDR3 protein: CASRETGVYTEAFF

V gene: TRBV10-3
J gene: TRBJ2-5
clone size: few
CDR3 protein: CAISERELETQYF

V gene: TRBV11-2
J gene: TRBJ1-1
clone size: -
CDR3 protein: CASSGGGTEAPIVAFF

V gene: TRBV7-2
J gene: TRBJ2-5
clone size: -
CDR3 protein: CASGARRQETQYF

V gene: TRBV27
J gene: TRBJ2-1
clone size: -
CDR3 protein: CASEGGAGSSGSVSYNEQFF

V gene: TRBV4-2
J gene: TRBJ2-1
clone size: few
CDR3 protein: CASSQGGRGGVDEQFF

V gene: TRBV20-1
J gene: TRBJ1-2
clone size: -
CDR3 protein: CSAPSRTSYGYTF

V gene: TRBV27
J gene: TRBJ2-7
clone size: many
CDR3 protein: CASSPPSGSYEQYF

V gene: TRBV6-5
J gene: TRBJ2-3
clone size: few
CDR3 protein: CASILGVQGTDTQYF

V gene: TRBV29-1
J gene: TRBJ1-1
clone size: -
CDR3 protein: CSVEGGIGAEAFF

V gene: TRBV5-1
J gene: TRBJ2-2
clone size: once
CDR3 protein: CASSVTLTGELFF

V gene: TRBV4-2
J gene: -
clone size: -
CDR3 protein: CASSQELYRAAEQYF

V gene: TRBV12-3/TRBV12-4
J gene: TRBJ2-3
clone size: -
CDR3 protein: CASSASPQGRDTQYF

V gene: TRBV2
J gene: TRBJ1-5
clone size: once
CDR3 protein: CASNPGPTLINSNQPQHF